The 29 T cell receptor beta chains below all came from one sample that was sequenced in a study of response to subunit inactivated influenza vaccine. TCRdb redid the calling of the RT-PCR reads with MiXCR, one entry per CDR3 protein. The repertoire holds around 500,000 distinct CDR3 sequences, about 10% seen once, with less than 15% in the top ten. The sample here was PBMCs from blood, taken roughly 48 days after vaccination. The receptors here all came from a man in his fifties or sixties who received an inactivated influenza vaccine.

This clonotype was counted a few times. J is TRBJ2-1 and V is TRBV7-2; D remains unclear. V gave up 2 bases and J gave up 7 bases, with 15 bases separating them. CDR3 length: 15 amino acids. Germline CDR1 is SGHTA and CDR2 is FQGNSA. The CDR3 region is CASSLLQTTWNEQFF. CDR3 DNA sequence: TGTGCCAGCAGCTTATTACAGACCACTTGGAATGAGCAGTTCTTC.

The chain recombines TRBV10-3 with TRBJ2-7; 10 bases map to TRBD2. J was trimmed by 6 bases and V by 3 bases; bases with no gene match: 8. This CDR3 has 15 residues. In germline, CDR1 is ENHRY, CDR2 SYGVKD. The CDR3 DNA reads TGTGCCATCAGTGACAGGAGCGGGGGGGTTAGCGAGCAGTACTTC. Translated, it gives CAISDRSGGVSEQYF.

This chain links TRBV7-3 with TRBJ2-7; 14 bases agree with TRBD2. Per germline, CDR1 SGHTA and CDR2 FQGTGA. V shed 8 bases, J shed 3 bases, and the junction held 15 bases outside the gene matches. The CDR3 sequence is 18 residues long. CDR3 in amino acids: CASLPRPQGTSGGYEQYF. The CDR3 DNA is TGTGCCAGCCTCCCCCGGCCGCAGGGGACTAGCGGGGGCTACGAGCAGTACTTC.

This clonotype was recorded at least ten times. The chain carries TRBV20-1 and TRBJ1-2; 7 bases are a match to TRBD1. The germline V gene has CDR1 DFQATT and CDR2 SNEGSKA (reference sequence). After removal of 0 bases from V and 8 bases from J, the junction contained 12 bases not matched to a gene. The CDR3 totals 15 residues. The CDR3 loop reads CSARDIGQATYGYTF. The CDR3 DNA sequence: TGCAGTGCTAGAGATATAGGACAGGCGACCTACGGCTACACCTTC.

This clonotype was seen many times. V gene TRBV5-1 combines with J gene TRBJ2-3; perhaps TRBD2 as D (6 bases). V lost 6 bases to trimming and J lost 0 bases, with 11 bases between them. Germline V gene data show CDR1 as SGHRS and CDR2 as YFSETQ. The CDR3 has 14 amino acids. Here the CDR3 reads CASNGGASTDTQYF. The CDR3, as DNA: TGCGCCAGCAACGGCGGGGCGAGCACAGATACGCAGTATTTT.

The chain recombines TRBV7-8 with TRBJ2-1; TRBD1 might be the D (7 bases). Germline lookup yields CDR1 SGHVS and CDR2 FQNEAQ. Trimming cost V 1 base and J 5 bases, with 15 bases left between them. The CDR3 is 16 residues long. The CDR3 sequence is CASSLGRRRGHNEQFF. The DNA for the CDR3 is TGTGCCAGCAGCTTAGGACGGCGGAGGGGGCACAATGAGCAGTTCTTC.

This clonotype has at least ten counts. The V call is TRBV20-1, the J call TRBJ2-3; 13 bases are a match to TRBD2. CDR1 is DFQATT, CDR2 SNEGSKA, per germline (reference sequence). The V and J ends lost 6 bases and 0 bases, in that order; junction bases with no gene match: 9. The CDR3 has 17 amino acids. CDR3 DNA sequence: TGCAGTGCGACCGGGACTAGCGGGATACGAAGCACAGATACGCAGTATTTT. It specifies CSATGTSGIRSTDTQYF.

V gene TRBV29-1 combines with J gene TRBJ2-7, with D maybe TRBD2 (5 bases). Trimming pared 5 bases from V and 3 bases from J, leaving 11 bases between. Germline V gene sequence: CDR1 SQVTM, CDR2 ANQGSEA. The CDR3 contains 12 residues. This CDR3 reads CSVWENYYEQYF. The CDR3 coding sequence is TGCAGCGTTTGGGAGAATTACTACGAGCAGTACTTC.

This clonotype was observed many times. This rearrangement joins TRBV12-3 or TRBV12-4 to TRBJ2-1, with D maybe TRBD2 (5 bases). This CDR3 is 13 amino acids long. Trimming took 4 bases from V and 10 from J, leaving 14 bases between them. The CDR3 loop is CASSSNPRLEQFF. CDR3 DNA: TGTGCCAGCAGTTCAAATCCACGACTAGAGCAGTTCTTC.

This clonotype was found a few times. This rearrangement joins TRBV28 to TRBJ2-3, with no clear D. This CDR3 is 16 amino acids long. Between the trimmed V and J ends, which lost 6 bases and 2 bases, there was a span of 18 bases. From germline, CDR1 is MDHEN and CDR2 SYDVKM. This CDR3 reads CASRGLLRSPTDTQYF. The CDR3 DNA sequence: TGTGCCAGCAGAGGCCTTTTGCGGTCGCCCACAGATACGCAGTATTTT.

There are many counts of this clonotype. The chain is built from TRBV19 and TRBJ1-2; possible D gene TRBD1, 5 bases. The germline V and J ends were trimmed by 4 bases and 4 bases, with 7 bases remaining between them. The CDR3 totals 12 residues. Germline V gene lookup returns CDR1 LNHDA and CDR2 SQIVND (reference sequence). CDR3 coding DNA: TGTGCCAGTAGTAGGGACGGCTATGGCTACACCTTC. The encoded protein is CASSRDGYGYTF.

This clonotype was seen repeatedly, ten times or more. The chain recombines TRBV20-1 with TRBJ2-1, with 9 bases lining up with TRBD2. V was clipped by 0 bases and J by 10 bases; unmatched bases: 13. Germline CDR1 DFQATT, CDR2 SNEGSKA (reference sequence). The CDR3 spans 16 residues. The CDR3 DNA reads as TGCAGTGCTAGAGATCGGCAAATAGCGGGGGCCCACGAGCAGTTCTTC. Encoded protein: CSARDRQIAGAHEQFF.

There are a few counts of this clonotype. V usage is TRBV6-2 or TRBV6-3 and J usage is TRBJ2-3, with TRBD1 identical over 7 bases. With V trimmed by 2 bases and J by 4 bases, 6 bases remained unmatched. The CDR3 contains 15 residues. CDR1 is MNHEY, CDR2 SVGEGT, per germline. The CDR3: CASSYTKGAADTQYF. CDR3 nucleotide sequence: TGTGCCAGCAGTTACACAAAGGGGGCCGCAGATACGCAGTATTTT.

There are a few counts of this clonotype. The rearrangement links TRBV27 to TRBJ2-3, with D tentatively TRBD2 (5 bases). Per germline, CDR1 MNHEY and CDR2 SMNVEV (reference sequence). Trimming took off 3 bases at V and 0 bases at J, with 10 bases between the two ends. The CDR3 length is 15 residues. The CDR3 sequence: CASSLTGESTDTQYF. For the CDR3, the DNA is TGTGCCAGCAGTTTGACCGGGGAGAGCACAGATACGCAGTATTTT.

The chain recombines TRBV9 with TRBJ2-5, with D hard to call. The CDR3 consists of 13 residues. CDR1 and CDR2 (germline): SGDLS, YYNGEE. Trimming cost V 3 bases and J 2 bases, with 8 bases left between them. CDR3 sequence (DNA): TGTGCCAGCAGCGGGAGCTGGCAAGAGACCCAGTACTTC. It is translated as CASSGSWQETQYF.

This clonotype was seen more than once but under ten times. The chain uses TRBV11-2 and TRBJ2-5, with 10 bases fitting TRBD2. J gave up 7 bases and V 6 bases, and 8 bases lay outside the gene matches. CDR3 length: 14 residues. Germline CDR1 SGHAT, CDR2 FQNNGV. Written as DNA, the CDR3 is TGTGCCAGCAGGGCCTTAGCGGGAGGTTTGACCCAGTACTTC. It yields the protein CASRALAGGLTQYF.

The chain is built from TRBV7-8 and TRBJ2-7; TRBD2 matches 8 bases. CDR3 length: 17 amino acids. Per germline, CDR1 SGHVS and CDR2 FQNEAQ. Trimming at V came to 1 base and at J to 3 bases, leaving 11 bases not matched to a gene. The CDR3 DNA is TGTGCCAGCAGCTTAGGAGGTAGGCGGGGGGCCGACTACGAGCAGTACTTC. Amino acids: CASSLGGRRGADYEQYF.

This chain joins TRBV28 and TRBJ2-7; maybe TRBD2 (5 bases). The V end was cut by 6 bases, the J end by 0 bases, with 12 bases between. In germline, CDR1 is MDHEN, CDR2 SYDVKM. This CDR3 has 14 residues. The CDR3 protein is CASRPDSSSYEQYF. DNA of the CDR3: TGTGCCAGCAGGCCGGACTCTTCCTCCTACGAGCAGTACTTC.

This sequence joins TRBV20-1 and TRBJ2-7, with D uncertain. CDR1 is DFQATT, CDR2 SNEGSKA, per germline (reference sequence). There are 14 residues in the CDR3. V lost 5 bases, J lost 0 bases, and 14 bases lay in between. The CDR3 is CSAEDPVISYEQYF. CDR3 in DNA: TGCAGTGCTGAAGATCCTGTAATCTCCTACGAGCAGTACTTC.

The rearrangement joins TRBV7-2 to TRBJ2-5, with 8 bases aligning to TRBD2. Germline V gene data show CDR1 as SGHTA and CDR2 as FQGNSA. J lost 4 bases, V lost 1 base, and 8 bases had no gene match. This CDR3 region has 16 residues. This chain's CDR3 is CASSLVYTSGAETQYF. The CDR3 coding sequence is TGTGCCAGCAGCTTAGTATACACTAGCGGAGCAGAGACCCAGTACTTC.

The chain combines TRBV2 with TRBJ2-7; D is undetermined. CDR1 is SNHLY, CDR2 FYNNEI, per germline. Trimming took 2 bases from V and 0 from J, leaving 17 bases between them. The CDR3 consists of 17 residues. The CDR3 here is CASSELGPSSSSYEQYF. The CDR3 nucleotides are TGTGCCAGCAGTGAACTTGGCCCCTCCTCGAGCTCCTACGAGCAGTACTTC.

This clonotype was seen only a few times. This chain joins TRBV11-1 and TRBJ1-2; 8 bases map to TRBD1. V lost 2 bases to trimming and J lost 8 bases; unmatched junction nucleotides: 4. CDR1 and CDR2 from the germline V gene are SGHAT and FQDESV (reference sequence). The CDR3 totals 13 residues. The CDR3 loop reads CASSLTTGDGYTF. The CDR3 coding sequence is TGTGCCAGCAGCTTAACGACAGGGGACGGCTACACCTTC.

The V gene is TRBV6-5, the J gene TRBJ1-2; D remains unclear. Per the germline V gene, CDR1 is MNHEY and CDR2 is SVGAGI. This CDR3 is 15 amino acids long. Trimming removed 1 base at V and 6 bases at J, with 15 bases between. DNA of the CDR3: TGTGCCAGCAGTTACTTCCAGACTGACCCGAATGGCTACACCTTC. Its translation: CASSYFQTDPNGYTF.

This clonotype was detected a few times. This rearrangement joins TRBV5-6 to TRBJ1-1; tentative D call: TRBD1 (6 bases). The germline CDR1 and CDR2 sequences are SGHDT and YYEEEE. CDR3 length: 14 amino acids. V lost 0 bases and J 11 bases, leaving 17 bases between the germline ends. The CDR3 sequence is CASSLGADSAWAFF. The CDR3 DNA reads TGTGCCAGCAGCTTGGGTGCGGACAGCGCTTGGGCTTTCTTT.

At least ten counts were recorded for this clonotype. The V gene is TRBV10-2, the J gene TRBJ2-1, with D unclear. Trimming took off 6 bases at V and 0 bases at J, with 21 bases between the two ends. This CDR3 contains 18 residues. Germline V gives CDR1 WSHSY, CDR2 SAAADI. DNA of the CDR3: TGCGCCAGCAGGAGGATAAGGGAAGGCGGAATCTCCTACAATGAGCAGTTCTTC. Translating gives CASRRIREGGISYNEQFF.

The chain is built from TRBV18 and TRBJ2-1; D unresolved. V lost 3 bases, J lost 0 bases, and 12 bases lay in between. CDR1 is KGHSH and CDR2 is LQKENI in the germline V gene. The CDR3 runs to 16 residues. For the CDR3, the DNA is TGTGCCAGCTCACCCCCATCCTGGGGCTCCTACAATGAGCAGTTCTTC. This sequence encodes CASSPPSWGSYNEQFF.

This clonotype was seen ten or more times. The V gene is TRBV29-1, the J gene TRBJ2-1; 14 bases are a match to TRBD2. V was pared by 3 bases and J by 5 bases, with 0 bases of the junction left unmatched. CDR3 length: 14 residues. The V gene's germline CDR1 is SQVTM and CDR2 ANQGSEA. DNA of the CDR3: TGCAGCGTTGAGGGACTAGCGGGGGACAATGAGCAGTTCTTC. Protein: CSVEGLAGDNEQFF.

Only a few counts were recorded for this clonotype. This chain links TRBV7-3 with TRBJ2-4; TRBD2 might be the D (5 bases). Per the germline V gene, CDR1 is SGHTA and CDR2 is FQGTGA. The CDR3 length is 15 residues. Trimming pared 0 bases from V and 0 bases from J, leaving 6 bases between. The CDR3 protein is CASSLTRGAKNIQYF. The CDR3, as DNA: TGTGCCAGCAGCTTAACTCGGGGAGCCAAAAACATTCAGTACTTC.

A few counts support this clonotype. The chain carries TRBV28 and TRBJ2-4; D remains ambiguous. From germline, CDR1 is MDHEN and CDR2 SYDVKM. The CDR3 has 15 amino acids. Trimming pared 4 bases from V and 0 bases from J, leaving 10 bases between. DNA of the CDR3: TGTGCCAGCAGTTCGAACTTACTAGCCAAAAACATTCAGTACTTC. Its protein product is CASSSNLLAKNIQYF.